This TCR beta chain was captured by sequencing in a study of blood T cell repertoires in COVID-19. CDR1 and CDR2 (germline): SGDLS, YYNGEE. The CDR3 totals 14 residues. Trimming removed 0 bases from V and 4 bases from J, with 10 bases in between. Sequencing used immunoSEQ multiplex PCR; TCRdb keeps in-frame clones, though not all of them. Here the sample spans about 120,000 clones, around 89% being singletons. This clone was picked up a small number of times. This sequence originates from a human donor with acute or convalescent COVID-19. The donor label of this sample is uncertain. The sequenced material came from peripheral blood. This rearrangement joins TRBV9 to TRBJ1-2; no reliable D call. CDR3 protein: CASSVDPEGYGYTF. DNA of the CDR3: TGTGCCAGCAGCGTAGATCCGGAGGGCTATGGCTACACCTTC.